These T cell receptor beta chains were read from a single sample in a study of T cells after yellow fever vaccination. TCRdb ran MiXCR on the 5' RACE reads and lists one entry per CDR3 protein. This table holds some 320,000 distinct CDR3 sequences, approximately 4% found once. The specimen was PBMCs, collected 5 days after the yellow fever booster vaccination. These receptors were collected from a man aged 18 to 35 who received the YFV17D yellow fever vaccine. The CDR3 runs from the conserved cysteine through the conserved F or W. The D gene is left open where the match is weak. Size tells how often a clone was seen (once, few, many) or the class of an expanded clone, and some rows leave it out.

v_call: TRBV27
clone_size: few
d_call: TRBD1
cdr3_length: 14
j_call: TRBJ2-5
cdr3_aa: CASRRTGVQETQYF
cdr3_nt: TGTGCCAGCAGGCGAACAGGGGTTCAAGAGACCCAGTACTTC

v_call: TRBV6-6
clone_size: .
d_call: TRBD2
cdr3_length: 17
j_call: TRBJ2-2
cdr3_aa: CASSFPLAGPNTGELFF
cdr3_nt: TGTGCCAGCAGTTTCCCCCTAGCGGGGCCGAACACCGGGGAGCTGTTTTTT

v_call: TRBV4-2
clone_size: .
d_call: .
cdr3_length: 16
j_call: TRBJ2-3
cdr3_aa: CASSNRAGAVADTQYF
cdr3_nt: TGTGCCAGCAGCAACAGGGCCGGGGCCGTGGCAGATACGCAGTATTTT

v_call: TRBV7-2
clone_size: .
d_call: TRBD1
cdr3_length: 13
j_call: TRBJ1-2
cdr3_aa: CASSPQGADGYTF
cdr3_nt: TGTGCCAGCAGCCCACAGGGGGCGGACGGCTACACCTTC

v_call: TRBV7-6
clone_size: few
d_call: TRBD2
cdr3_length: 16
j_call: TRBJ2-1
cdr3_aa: CASSPGLAGGFYEQFF
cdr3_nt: TGTGCCAGCAGCCCTGGACTAGCGGGGGGGTTCTATGAGCAGTTCTTC

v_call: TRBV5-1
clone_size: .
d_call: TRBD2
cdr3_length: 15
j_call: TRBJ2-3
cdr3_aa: CASRQAGRGGDTQYF
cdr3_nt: TGCGCCAGCAGACAAGCGGGGCGGGGTGGGGATACGCAGTATTTT

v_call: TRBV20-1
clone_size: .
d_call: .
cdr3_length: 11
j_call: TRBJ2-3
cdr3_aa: CSAREVDTQYF
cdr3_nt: TGCAGTGCTAGAGAGGTGGATACGCAGTATTTT

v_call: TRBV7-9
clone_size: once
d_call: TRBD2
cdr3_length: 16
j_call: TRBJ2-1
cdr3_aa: CASSSHGAGQYNDQFF
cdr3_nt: TGTGCCAGCAGCTCCCACGGAGCGGGGCAGTACAATGACCAGTTCTTC

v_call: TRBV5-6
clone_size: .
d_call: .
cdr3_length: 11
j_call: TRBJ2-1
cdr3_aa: CASSRGGGQFF
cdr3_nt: TGTGCCAGCAGCCGGGGTGGGGGGCAGTTCTTC

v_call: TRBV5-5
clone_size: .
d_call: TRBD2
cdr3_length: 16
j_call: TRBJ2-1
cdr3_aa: CASSFSFSGGWNEQFF
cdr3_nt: TGTGCCAGCAGCTTTTCCTTCAGCGGGGGATGGAATGAGCAGTTCTTC

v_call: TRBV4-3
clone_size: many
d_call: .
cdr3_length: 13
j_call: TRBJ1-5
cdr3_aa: CASSQDTREPQHF
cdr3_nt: TGCGCCAGCAGCCAAGATACCCGGGAACCCCAGCATTTT

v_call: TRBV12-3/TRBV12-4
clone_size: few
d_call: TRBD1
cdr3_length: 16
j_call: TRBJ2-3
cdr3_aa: CASSGMGQEFTDTQYF
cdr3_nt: TGTGCCAGCAGTGGGATGGGACAGGAGTTCACAGATACGCAGTATTTT

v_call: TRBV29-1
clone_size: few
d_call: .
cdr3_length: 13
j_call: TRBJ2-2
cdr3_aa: CSVRRGGTGELFF
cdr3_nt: TGCAGCGTTCGGCGGGGTGGCACCGGGGAGCTGTTTTTT

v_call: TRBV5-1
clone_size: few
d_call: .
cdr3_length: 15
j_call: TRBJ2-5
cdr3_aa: CASSFGTPETETQYF
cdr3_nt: TGCGCCAGCAGCTTCGGGACACCCGAGACAGAGACCCAGTACTTC

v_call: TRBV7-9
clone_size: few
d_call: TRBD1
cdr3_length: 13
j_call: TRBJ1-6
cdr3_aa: CASRFDREAPLHF
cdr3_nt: TGTGCCAGCAGGTTCGACAGGGAAGCACCCCTCCACTTT

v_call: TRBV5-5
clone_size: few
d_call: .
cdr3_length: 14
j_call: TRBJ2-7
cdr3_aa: CASSLGQRDYEQYF
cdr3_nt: TGTGCCAGCAGCTTGGGGCAGAGAGACTACGAGCAGTACTTC

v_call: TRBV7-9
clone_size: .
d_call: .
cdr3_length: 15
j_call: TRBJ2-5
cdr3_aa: CASSLVARQQETQYF
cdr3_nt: TGTGCCAGCAGCTTAGTCGCTCGTCAGCAAGAGACCCAGTACTTC

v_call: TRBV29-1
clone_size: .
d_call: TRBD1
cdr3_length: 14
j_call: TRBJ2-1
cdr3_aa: CSLRTGGAYNEQFF
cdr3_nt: TGCAGCCTCAGAACAGGGGGCGCCTACAATGAGCAGTTCTTC

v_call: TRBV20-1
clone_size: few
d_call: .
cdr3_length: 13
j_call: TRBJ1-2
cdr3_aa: CSARDDIRAGYTF
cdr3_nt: TGCAGTGCTAGAGATGATATCAGGGCTGGCTACACCTTC

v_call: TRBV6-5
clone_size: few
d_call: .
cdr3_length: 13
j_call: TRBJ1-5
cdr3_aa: CASSYWGGQPQHF
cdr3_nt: TGTGCCAGCAGTTACTGGGGGGGCCAGCCCCAGCATTTT

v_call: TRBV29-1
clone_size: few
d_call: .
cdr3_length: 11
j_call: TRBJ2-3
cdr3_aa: CSGQSTDTQYF
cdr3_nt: TGCAGCGGCCAGAGCACAGATACGCAGTATTTT

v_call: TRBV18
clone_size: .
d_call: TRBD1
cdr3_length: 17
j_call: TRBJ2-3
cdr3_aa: CASSSKPVGTGDVTQYF
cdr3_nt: TGTGCCAGCTCGTCTAAACCCGTTGGGACAGGGGACGTTACGCAGTATTTT

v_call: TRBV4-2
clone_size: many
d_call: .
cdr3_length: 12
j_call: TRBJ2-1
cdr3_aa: CASSQDGDEQFF
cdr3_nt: TGTGCCAGCAGCCAAGATGGCGATGAGCAGTTCTTC